This TCR beta chain was recovered during a study of blood T cell repertoires in COVID-19. Study-level background: Cohort 3 recovery required two negative PCRs, clearance, or symptom resolution.

Authors' data handling: Reference gene primer amplification yielded estimated nucleated cell counts. Using immunoSEQ multiplex PCR, the repertoire was profiled, and TCRdb retains in-frame clones only, with some absent. V and J calls and clone size are as listed in that table; D and trimming were resolved from the DNA. In the table there are some 190,000 clones, more than 85% of which are singletons. The V gene end was trimmed by 2 bases and the J gene end by 4 bases; junction bases not matched to a gene: 3. Germline CDR1 and CDR2: MNHEY and SVGAGI. The length of the CDR3 is 14 residues. This chain uses TRBV6-5 with TRBJ2-3, with TRBD1 matching over 7 bases. The TCR sequence derives from a woman aged 35 to 49 in a cohort exposed to, infected with or recovered from COVID-19 (not recorded which). Material: PBMCs or T cells enriched from blood (not recorded which). The CDR3 nucleotides are TGTGCCAGCAGTTACGAGGGGGCGGCAGATACGCAGTATTTT. Translated, it gives CASSYEGAADTQYF.